The 6 T cell receptor beta chains in this list originate from one sample, sequenced in a study of T cell changes during pregnancy in multiple sclerosis. Here immunoSEQ multiplex PCR was the method, and the copy in TCRdb shows in-frame clones only, minus some. The sample yields approximately 99,000 clones, roughly nine tenths seen once. This specimen consisted of peripheral blood, obtained in the second trimester of pregnancy. The receptors stem from a female donor in good health, enrolled as a control in a pregnancy study.

The genes are TRBV5-1 and TRBJ2-3, with D tentatively TRBD2 (6 bases). The V and J ends lost 7 bases and 0 bases respectively, with 12 bases between them. The CDR3 sequence is 14 residues long. The germline CDR1 and CDR2 sequences are SGHRS and YFSETQ. As DNA, the CDR3 is TGCGCCAGCCGAGTAGCGGTTAGCACAGATACGCAGTATTTT. Amino acids: CASRVAVSTDTQYF.

V and J are TRBV19 and TRBJ2-6; a weak D match, TRBD1 (5 bases). V was trimmed by 8 bases and J by 0 bases, leaving 11 bases between them. Per germline, CDR1 LNHDA and CDR2 SQIVND (reference sequence). The CDR3 has 15 residues. DNA of the CDR3: TGTGCCAGTCGGGCAGGGCTCTCTGGGGCCAACGTCCTGACTTTC. Translated: CASRAGLSGANVLTF.

The rearrangement uses TRBV6-4 and TRBJ2-5, with TRBD2 identical over 11 bases. Germline loops: CDR1 MRHNA, CDR2 SNTAGT. The CDR3 has 15 residues. J was trimmed by 1 base and V by 4 bases; bases with no gene match: 2. The DNA for the CDR3 is TGTGCCAGCAGTGTAACTAGCGGGGGCCAAGAGACCCAGTACTTC. Encoded protein: CASSVTSGGQETQYF.

The gene calls are TRBV6-5 and TRBJ1-5, with D perhaps TRBD1 (5 bases). CDR1 MNHEY and CDR2 SVGAGI come from the germline V gene. This CDR3 comprises 15 residues. Trimming removed 5 bases at V and 1 base at J, with 12 bases between. CDR3 loop: CASSPRQISNQPQHF. CDR3 coding DNA: TGTGCCAGCAGTCCAAGACAGATCAGCAATCAGCCCCAGCATTTT.

This CDR3 is CASSPKGLAGEETQYF. The CDR3 DNA is TGCGCCAGCAGCCCGAAGGGACTAGCGGGAGAAGAGACCCAGTACTTC. This chain joins TRBV5-1 and TRBJ2-5, with 14 bases identical to TRBD2. The CDR3 totals 16 residues. The germline gives CDR1 SGHRS, CDR2 YFSETQ. J lost 3 bases, V lost 4 bases, and 5 bases had no gene match.

The CDR3 DNA sequence: TGTGCCAGCAGCGGCGGACAGTTCTCCTATAGCAATCAGCCCCAGCATTTT. It encodes CASSGGQFSYSNQPQHF. V and J are TRBV7-2 and TRBJ1-5; TRBD1 might be the D (6 bases). Trimming pared 5 bases from V and 0 bases from J, leaving 17 bases between. This CDR3 spans 17 amino acids. Germline-derived CDR1 and CDR2 are SGHTA and FQGNSA.